This T cell receptor (beta chain) appears in the sequencing data of a study of blood T cells in healthy people across ages. Notes on the study in general: Greater diversity and more naive CD4+ cells were seen in long-lived donors than in aged donors.

As for this clonotype: Its antigen is still unknown. Compared with germline, one end of the junction differs, possibly owing to a read error.

A second PCR of about 7 to 12 cycles used a sample-barcoded 5' primer and a J-beta primer mix. TCRdb fed the 5' RACE reads into MiXCR, producing one record per CDR3 protein. The sample includes hundreds of thousands of distinct CDR3 sequences, around 26% seen only once; the top ten take 17%. Sequenced sample: blood. The TCR sequence derives from a woman older than 75 in good health.

CDR3 DNA: TGCGTCAGCAGCCAAGTGGTAGGGGGCAGGAATGAGCAGTTCTTC. The encoded protein is CVSSQVVGGRNEQFF. The chain is built from TRBV4-1 and TRBJ2-1; 7 bases line up with TRBD1. Germline V lookup: CDR1 MGHRA, CDR2 YSYEKL. The CDR3 is made up of 15 amino acids.